The 23 T cell receptor beta chains in this list originate from one sample, sequenced in a study of T cell responses to AZD1222 COVID-19 vaccine. Libraries were prepared by immunoSEQ multiplex PCR; TCRdb keeps only in-frame clonotypes and omits some of them. The sample has roughly 97,000 clones, around nine tenths seen once; the top ten hold about 3.1%. The sample in question was peripheral blood, obtained 28 days after the second dose of the MenACWY control vaccine. The source is an adult who received the MenACWY meningococcal vaccine as a control.

The CDR3 coding sequence is TGCGCCAGCAGCCGGGGGACCGACACTGAAGCTTTCTTT. The encoded protein is CASSRGTDTEAFF. J is TRBJ1-1 and V is TRBV4-1, with D maybe TRBD1 (5 bases). From germline, CDR1 is MGHRA and CDR2 YSYEKL. The CDR3 sequence is 13 residues long. The germline V and J ends were trimmed by 4 bases and 3 bases, with 9 bases remaining between them.

The chain couples TRBV19 to TRBJ2-3; no reliable D call. Deletions cut 5 bases from V and 1 base from J, with 13 bases between. This CDR3 comprises 15 residues. CDR1 and CDR2 (germline): LNHDA, SQIVND (reference sequence). The CDR3 reads CASSLRPVGTDTQYF. CDR3 coding DNA: TGTGCCAGTAGTTTACGCCCAGTGGGCACAGATACGCAGTATTTT.

Only one count was recorded for this clone. This chain connects TRBV7-5 to TRBJ1-6. TRBV7-5 is recorded as a pseudogene. This CDR3 is built from 17 residues. In nucleotides, the CDR3 is TGTGTCAGAAGCTTAGGGGGGGAGCGCTCCTATAATTCACCCCTCCACTTT. This gives the protein CVRSLGGERSYNSPLHF.

This chain uses TRBV7-7 with TRBJ2-5; 8 bases line up with TRBD1. CDR3 length equals 14 residues. Trimming took 3 bases from V and 1 from J; bases not matched to a gene: 1. CDR1 and CDR2 (germline): SSHAT, FNYEAQ (reference sequence). The CDR3 loop is CASSFQGAQETQYF. As DNA, the CDR3 is TGTGCCAGCAGCTTTCAGGGGGCCCAAGAGACCCAGTACTTC.

This chain links TRBV3-1 (or the pseudogene TRBV3-2) with TRBJ2-1; maybe TRBD2 (6 bases). Germline CDR1 and CDR2: LGHDT and YNNKEL (reference sequence). Trimming pared 4 bases from V and 12 bases from J, leaving 22 bases between. CDR3 length: 15 amino acids. The DNA of the CDR3 is TGTGCCAGCAGCCTCTCCGGGGCCCGCTTCGGGGGGCAGTTCTTC. Its protein product is CASSLSGARFGGQFF.

The rearrangement links TRBV28 to TRBJ1-3; unclear D gene. The germline gives CDR1 MDHEN, CDR2 SYDVKM. This CDR3 region has 14 residues. Trimming took off 3 bases at V and 2 bases at J, with 8 bases between the two ends. CDR3 region: CASSLSGAGNTIYF. The CDR3 DNA sequence: TGTGCCAGCAGTTTGTCCGGCGCTGGAAACACCATATATTTT. The full variable domain, its missing parts supplied by reference TRBV28 and TRBJ1-3, is DVKVTQSSRYLVKRTGEKVFLECVQDMDHENMFWYRQDPGLGLRLIYFSYDVKMKEKGDIPEGYSVSREKKERFSLILESASTNQTSMYLCASSLSGAGNTIYFGEGSWLTVV.

V and J are TRBV18 and TRBJ1-4, with D perhaps matching TRBD1 (5 bases). The CDR3 runs to 16 residues. The V gene lost 4 bases and the J gene lost 0 bases, with 12 bases spanning the gap. The germline V gene encodes CDR1 KGHSH and CDR2 LQKENI. CDR3 in amino acids: CASSRGPYSTNEKLFF. The CDR3 region has the DNA TGTGCCAGCTCACGGGGACCGTACTCAACTAATGAAAAACTGTTTTTT. Complete variable domain (other parts from reference TRBV18 and TRBJ1-4): NAGVMQNPRHLVRRRGQEARLRCSPMKGHSHVYWYRQLPEEGLKFMVYLQKENIIDESGMPKERFSAEFPKEGPSILRIQQVVRGDSAAYFCASSRGPYSTNEKLFFGSGTQLSVL.

The gene calls are TRBV28 and TRBJ1-2; maybe TRBD1 (6 bases). CDR3 length: 15 amino acids. The V and J ends lost 5 bases and 4 bases respectively, with 17 bases between them. Germline CDR1 is MDHEN and CDR2 is SYDVKM. This CDR3 is CASSPGGADIYGYTF. The CDR3 DNA sequence: TGTGCCAGCAGTCCCGGGGGGGCGGATATCTATGGCTACACCTTC.

Ten or more counts support this clone. The chain links TRBV7-6 to TRBJ2-5, with D unclear. Looked up from germline, CDR1 is SGHVS and CDR2 is FNYEAQ. The CDR3 is made up of 16 amino acids. The germline V and J ends were trimmed by 1 base and 2 bases, with 14 bases remaining between them. The CDR3 protein is CASSLEPLGQQETQYF. The CDR3 bases are TGTGCCAGCAGCTTAGAGCCCCTCGGCCAGCAAGAGACCCAGTACTTC.

The rearrangement joins TRBV3-1 (or the pseudogene TRBV3-2) to TRBJ2-2; the match to TRBD1 covers 11 bases. CDR1 is LGHDT, CDR2 YNNKEL, per germline (reference sequence). V shed 4 bases and J 3 bases; nucleotides not matched to a gene: 1. The CDR3 spans 15 residues. In nucleotides, the CDR3 is TGTGCCAGCAGCCGGGACAGGGGGTACACCGGGGAGCTGTTTTTT. Translated: CASSRDRGYTGELFF.

Only a few counts were recorded for this clone. This same CDR3 is encoded by further DNA sequences in the sample. This chain uses TRBV7-9 with TRBJ2-5; 12 positions agree with TRBD1. The V gene's germline CDR1 is SEHNR and CDR2 FQNEAQ (reference sequence). The CDR3 is 16 amino acids. Trimming cost V 1 base and J 4 bases; bases outside gene matches: 4. The CDR3 region is CASSLGDRGLRETQYF. DNA of the CDR3: TGTGCCAGCAGCTTAGGGGACAGGGGGCTCAGAGAGACCCAGTACTTC.

The rearrangement uses TRBV2 and TRBJ2-1; 7 nucleotides match TRBD2. CDR1 and CDR2 (germline): SNHLY, FYNNEI. CDR3 size: 15 residues. With V trimmed by 4 bases and J by 4 bases, 7 bases remained unmatched. The CDR3 coding sequence is TGTGCCAGCAGTGCGGGTAGCGGGCCTTACAATGAGCAGTTCTTC. Translation gives CASSAGSGPYNEQFF. The variable domain in full, with the rest retrieved from reference TRBV2 and TRBJ2-1, is EPEVTQTPSHQVTQMGQEVILRCVPISNHLYFYWYRQILGQKVEFLVSFYNNEISEKSEIFDDQFSVERPDGSNFTLKIRSTKLEDSAMYFCASSAGSGPYNEQFFGPGTRLTVL.

The chain couples TRBV7-9 to TRBJ2-5, with a weak D call TRBD1 (6 bases). CDR3 length: 11 residues. Trimming left V 5 bases short and J 7 bases short, with 8 bases between. The germline gives CDR1 SEHNR, CDR2 FQNEAQ (reference sequence). Here the CDR3 reads CASSVGGTQYF. CDR3 coding DNA: TGTGCCAGCAGCGTAGGGGGGACCCAGTACTTC.

The chain carries TRBV11-2 and TRBJ2-2, with D perhaps matching TRBD1 (5 bases). V was clipped by 0 bases and J by 7 bases, with 12 bases between them. CDR1 is SGHAT and CDR2 is FQNNGV in the germline V gene. There are 15 residues in the CDR3. The CDR3 here is CASSLEAGWGGELFF. The CDR3 nucleotides are TGTGCCAGCAGCTTAGAGGCAGGGTGGGGCGGGGAGCTGTTTTTT. The full variable domain, completed using reference TRBV11-2 and TRBJ2-2, is EAGVAQSPRYKIIEKRQSVAFWCNPISGHATLYWYQQILGQGPKLLIQFQNNGVVDDSQLPKDRFSAERLKGVDSTLKIQPAKLEDSAVYLCASSLEAGWGGELFFGEGSRLTVL.

The gene calls are TRBV5-5 and TRBJ2-3, with D unclear. Germline V gene data show CDR1 as SGHKS and CDR2 as YYEKEE (reference sequence). The ends were cut back, 4 bases at V and 2 bases at J, with 5 bases in the middle. The CDR3 is 12 amino acids. The CDR3: CASSQTTDTQYF. CDR3 DNA sequence: TGTGCCAGCAGCCAGACCACAGATACGCAGTATTTT.

The chain is built from TRBV28 and TRBJ2-7, with 7 bases aligning to TRBD1. Germline values: CDR1 MDHEN, CDR2 SYDVKM. V lost 6 bases to trimming and J lost 0 bases; unmatched junction nucleotides: 5. CDR3 size: 14 residues. CDR3 residues: CASSEGADSYEQYF. The CDR3 nucleotides read TGTGCCAGCAGCGAGGGGGCCGACTCCTACGAGCAGTACTTC.

V gene TRBV5-1 combines with J gene TRBJ1-4, with D perhaps matching TRBD1 (6 bases). Looked up from germline, CDR1 is SGHRS and CDR2 is YFSETQ. This CDR3 has 14 amino acids. Between the trimmed V and J ends, which lost 4 bases and 7 bases, there was a span of 14 bases. The CDR3 region is CASSPRHRVEKLFF. The CDR3 nucleotides read TGCGCCAGCAGCCCCCGACACAGGGTTGAAAAACTGTTTTTT. The full variable domain, in which reference TRBV5-1 and TRBJ1-4 provide the parts outside the CDR3, is KAGVTQTPRYLIKTRGQQVTLSCSPISGHRSVSWYQQTPGQGLQFLFEYFSETQRNKGNFPGRFSGRQFSNSRSEMNVSTLELGDSALYLCASSPRHRVEKLFFGSGTQLSVL.

V usage is TRBV19 and J usage is TRBJ2-7, with D possibly being TRBD1 (6 bases). V was trimmed by 3 bases and J by 3 bases, leaving 15 bases between them. Germline CDR1 is LNHDA and CDR2 is SQIVND (reference sequence). The CDR3 spans 15 residues. The CDR3 loop reads CASSIRLVRGYEQYF. The CDR3 nucleotides read TGTGCCAGTAGTATTCGGTTGGTCAGGGGCTACGAGCAGTACTTC.

The genes are TRBV4-2 and TRBJ2-3; 11 nucleotides agree with TRBD2. The CDR3 sequence is 16 residues long. J lost 3 bases, V lost 0 bases, and 2 bases had no gene match. Germline assignment: CDR1 LGHNA and CDR2 YNFKEQ. CDR3 DNA sequence: TGTGCCAGCAGCCAAGATAGGACTAGCGGGACAGATACGCAGTATTTT. This sequence encodes CASSQDRTSGTDTQYF.

The CDR3: CASSPGGGSLFLGSKNIQYF. CDR3 nucleotides: TGTGCCAGCAGCCCCGGTGGGGGGTCCCTTTTTTTGGGGTCCAAAAACATTCAGTACTTC. The chain combines TRBV7-6 with TRBJ2-4; possible D gene TRBD2, 6 bases. The CDR3 extends over 20 amino acids. Germline CDR1 and CDR2: SGHVS and FNYEAQ. Between the trimmed V and J ends, which lost 5 bases and 2 bases, there was a span of 28 bases.

This clone was recorded only once. The chain carries TRBV4-3 and TRBJ2-7; 7 bases are a match to TRBD1. Germline loops: CDR1 LGHNA, CDR2 YSLEER. Unmatched junction bases numbered 7, after V lost 4 bases and J lost 1 base. The CDR3 has 15 residues. The CDR3: CASSPQPGQSYEQYF. The CDR3 DNA sequence: TGCGCCAGCAGCCCACAACCGGGACAGTCCTACGAGCAGTACTTC.

The V call is TRBV5-1, the J call TRBJ2-1, with TRBD2 identical over 9 bases. CDR3 length: 15 residues. The V gene's germline CDR1 is SGHRS and CDR2 YFSETQ. V dropped 6 bases and J dropped 5; count of bases not matched to a gene: 9. The CDR3 DNA reads TGCGCCAGCACACGGAGGCTAGCGGGGCACAATGAGCAGTTCTTC. It translates to CASTRRLAGHNEQFF.

The chain is built from TRBV5-5 and TRBJ2-6; D remains unclear. The germline V and J ends were trimmed by 3 bases and 2 bases, with 9 bases remaining between them. The CDR3 totals 15 residues. From germline, CDR1 is SGHKS and CDR2 YYEKEE (reference sequence). CDR3 bases: TGTGCCAGCAGCTCAGTGGGAACTGGGGCCAACGTCCTGACTTTC. Amino acids: CASSSVGTGANVLTF.